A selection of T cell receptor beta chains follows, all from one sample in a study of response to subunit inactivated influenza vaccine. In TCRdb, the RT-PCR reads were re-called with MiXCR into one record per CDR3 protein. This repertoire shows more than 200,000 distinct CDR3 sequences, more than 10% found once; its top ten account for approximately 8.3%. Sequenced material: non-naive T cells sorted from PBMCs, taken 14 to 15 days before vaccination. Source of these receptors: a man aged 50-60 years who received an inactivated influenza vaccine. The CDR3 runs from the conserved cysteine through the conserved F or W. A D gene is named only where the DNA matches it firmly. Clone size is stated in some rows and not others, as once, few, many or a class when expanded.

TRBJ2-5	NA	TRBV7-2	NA	TGTGCCAGCAGCTTAGATTACTGGCAAGAGACCCAGTACTTC	CASSLDYWQETQYF
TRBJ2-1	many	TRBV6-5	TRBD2	TGTGCCAGCAGTTACTCGGTTGGACTAGCAATAAATGAGCAGTTCTTC	CASSYSVGLAINEQFF
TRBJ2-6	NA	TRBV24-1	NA	TGTGCCACCAGTGATCCCCCGGGGGGCGCAGTGGCTGGGGCCAACGTCCTGACTTTC	CATSDPPGGAVAGANVLTF
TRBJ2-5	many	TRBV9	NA	TGTGCCAGCAGCGTATCCATACGGAAGACCCAGTACTTC	CASSVSIRKTQYF
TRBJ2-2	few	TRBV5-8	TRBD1	TGTGCCAGCAGCTTTGGACAGGGATCCCCCGGGGAGCTGTTTTTT	CASSFGQGSPGELFF
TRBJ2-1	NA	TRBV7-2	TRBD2	TGTGCCAGCAGCTTACAGGGGTTAGCGGGGTCCAGTGAGCAGTTCTTC	CASSLQGLAGSSEQFF
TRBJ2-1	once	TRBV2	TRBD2	TGTGCCAGCAGTCGTCTCGGGACTAGCACCGATGAGCAGTTCTTC	CASSRLGTSTDEQFF
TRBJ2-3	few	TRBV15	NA	TGTGCCACCAGCAGTGCGGCGACAGATACGCAGTATTTT	CATSSAATDTQYF
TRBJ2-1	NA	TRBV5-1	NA	TGCGCCAGCAGCTTGGAAAATCTAGACTACAATGAGCAGTTCTTC	CASSLENLDYNEQFF
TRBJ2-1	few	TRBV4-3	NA	TGCGCCAGCAGCCAAGACTACCGAGCCGATGAGCAGTTCTTC	CASSQDYRADEQFF